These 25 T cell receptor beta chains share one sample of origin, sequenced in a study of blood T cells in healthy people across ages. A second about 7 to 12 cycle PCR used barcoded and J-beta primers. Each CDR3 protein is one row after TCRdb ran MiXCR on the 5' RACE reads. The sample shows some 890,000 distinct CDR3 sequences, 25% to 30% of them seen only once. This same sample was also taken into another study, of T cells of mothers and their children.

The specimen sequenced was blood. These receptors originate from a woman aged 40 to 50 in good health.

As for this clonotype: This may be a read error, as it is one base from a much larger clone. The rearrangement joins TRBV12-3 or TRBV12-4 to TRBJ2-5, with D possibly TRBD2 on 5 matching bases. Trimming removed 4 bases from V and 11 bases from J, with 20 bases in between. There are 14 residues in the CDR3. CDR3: CASSSSPGEGAQYF. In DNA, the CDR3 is TGTGCCAGCAGTTCGAGTCCCGGGGAAGGAGCGCAGTACTTC.

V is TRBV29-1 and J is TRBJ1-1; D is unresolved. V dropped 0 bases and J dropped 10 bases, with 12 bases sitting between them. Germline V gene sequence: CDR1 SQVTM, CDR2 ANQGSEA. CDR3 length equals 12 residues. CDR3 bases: TGCAGCGTTGAAGAGGCAGTCCATGGAGCTTTCTTT. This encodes CSVEEAVHGAFF.

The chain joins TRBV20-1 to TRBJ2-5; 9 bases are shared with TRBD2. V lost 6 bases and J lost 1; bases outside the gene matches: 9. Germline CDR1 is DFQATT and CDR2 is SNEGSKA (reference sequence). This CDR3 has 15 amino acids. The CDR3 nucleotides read TGCAGTGCCACTCCACGAGCGGGGGGCCAAGAGACCCAGTACTTC. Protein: CSATPRAGGQETQYF.

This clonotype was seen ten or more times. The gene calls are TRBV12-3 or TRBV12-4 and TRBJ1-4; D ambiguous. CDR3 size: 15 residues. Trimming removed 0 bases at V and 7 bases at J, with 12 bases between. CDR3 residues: CASSLAWGGSEKLFF. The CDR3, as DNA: TGTGCCAGCAGTTTAGCCTGGGGAGGGTCTGAAAAACTGTTTTTT.

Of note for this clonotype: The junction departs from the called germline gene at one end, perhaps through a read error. For the CDR3, the DNA is TGTACCAGCAGCGACCCTCGGGATTATGAGCAGTTCTTC. Its translation: CTSSDPRDYEQFF. V and J are TRBV11-1 and TRBJ2-1, with TRBD2 as a possible D gene (5 bases). The germline CDR1 and CDR2 sequences are SGHAT and FQDESV (reference sequence). CDR3 length: 13 amino acids. Filled out from reference TRBV11-1 and TRBJ2-1, the complete variable domain reads EAEVAQSPRYKITEKSQAVAFWCDPISGHATLYWYRQILGQGPELLVQFQDESVVDDSQLPKDRFSAERLKGVDSTLKIQPAELGDSAMYLCTSSDPRDYEQFFGPGTRLTVL.

CDR3 coding DNA: TGCGCCAGCAGCCAAGAACGAGCGGGTCGGGGCTACGAGCAGTACTTC. Its translation is CASSQERAGRGYEQYF. The chain is built from TRBV4-1 and TRBJ2-7, with D possibly TRBD2 on 6 matching bases. Germline V lookup: CDR1 MGHRA, CDR2 YSYEKL. The ends were cut back, 0 bases at V and 3 bases at J, with 15 bases in the middle. CDR3 size: 16 residues.

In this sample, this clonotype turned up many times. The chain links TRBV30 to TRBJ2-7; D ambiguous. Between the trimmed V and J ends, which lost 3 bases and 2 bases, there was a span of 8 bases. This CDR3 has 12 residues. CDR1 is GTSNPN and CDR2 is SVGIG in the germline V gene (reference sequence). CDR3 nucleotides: TGTGCCTGGAGGACAAAGACCTACGAGCAGTACTTC. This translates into CAWRTKTYEQYF.

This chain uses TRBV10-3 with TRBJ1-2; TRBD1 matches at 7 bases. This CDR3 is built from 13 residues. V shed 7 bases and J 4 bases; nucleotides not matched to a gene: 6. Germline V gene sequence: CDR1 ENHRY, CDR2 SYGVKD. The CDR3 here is CAITPGTVYGYTF. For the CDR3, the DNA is TGTGCCATCACCCCAGGGACAGTCTATGGCTACACCTTC.

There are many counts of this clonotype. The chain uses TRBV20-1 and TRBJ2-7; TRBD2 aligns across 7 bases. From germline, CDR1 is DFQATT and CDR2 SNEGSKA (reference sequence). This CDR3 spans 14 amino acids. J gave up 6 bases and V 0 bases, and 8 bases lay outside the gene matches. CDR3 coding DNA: TGCAGTGCTAGAGAGGGCGGGGGATCTGTCGAGCAGTACTTC. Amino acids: CSAREGGGSVEQYF.

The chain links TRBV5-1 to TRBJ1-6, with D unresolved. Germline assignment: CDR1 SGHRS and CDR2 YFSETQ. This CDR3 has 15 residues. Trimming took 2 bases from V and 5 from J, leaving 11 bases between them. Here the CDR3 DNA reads TGCGCCAGCAGCTTCAACGGGAGGGATAATTCACCCCTCCACTTT. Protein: CASSFNGRDNSPLHF.

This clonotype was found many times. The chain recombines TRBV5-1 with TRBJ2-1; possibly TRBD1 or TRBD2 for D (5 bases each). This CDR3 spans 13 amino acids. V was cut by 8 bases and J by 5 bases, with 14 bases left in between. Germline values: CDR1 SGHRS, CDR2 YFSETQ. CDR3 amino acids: CASSWGSNNEQFF. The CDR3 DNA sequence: TGCGCCAGTTCATGGGGGTCGAACAATGAGCAGTTCTTC.

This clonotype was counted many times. CDR3 protein: CASSPRQRAEEQYF. In nucleotides, the CDR3 is TGTGCCAGCAGCCCACGACAGAGGGCAGAGGAGCAGTACTTC. The chain has TRBV12-3 or TRBV12-4 and TRBJ2-7, with D possibly called TRBD1 or TRBD2 (5 bases each). This CDR3 contains 14 residues. V shed 6 bases and J shed 7 bases, with 19 bases lying between them.

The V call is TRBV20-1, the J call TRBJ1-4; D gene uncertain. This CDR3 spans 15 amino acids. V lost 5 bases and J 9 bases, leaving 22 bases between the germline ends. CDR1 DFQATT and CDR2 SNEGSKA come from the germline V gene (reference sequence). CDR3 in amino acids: CSAPTIGPISQKLFF. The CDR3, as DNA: TGCAGTGCTCCTACGATAGGCCCTATTTCCCAAAAACTGTTTTTT.

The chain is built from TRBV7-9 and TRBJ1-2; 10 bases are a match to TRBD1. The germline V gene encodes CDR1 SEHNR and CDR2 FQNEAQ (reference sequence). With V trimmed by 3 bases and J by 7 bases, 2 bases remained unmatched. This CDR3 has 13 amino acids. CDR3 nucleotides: TGTGCCAGCAGCTTTGACAGGGGGCTTGGCTACACCTTC. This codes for CASSFDRGLGYTF.

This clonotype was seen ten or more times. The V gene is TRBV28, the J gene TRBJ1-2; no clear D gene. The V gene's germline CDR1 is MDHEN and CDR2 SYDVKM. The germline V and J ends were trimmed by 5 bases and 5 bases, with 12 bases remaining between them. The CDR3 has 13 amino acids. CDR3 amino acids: CASSPLQDYGYTF. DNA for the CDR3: TGTGCCAGCAGTCCCCTGCAGGATTATGGCTACACCTTC.

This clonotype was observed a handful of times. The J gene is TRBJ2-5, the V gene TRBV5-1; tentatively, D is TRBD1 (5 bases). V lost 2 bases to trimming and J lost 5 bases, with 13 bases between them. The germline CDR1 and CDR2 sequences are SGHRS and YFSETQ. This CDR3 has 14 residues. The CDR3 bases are TGCGCCAGCAGCTTCCTCCCAGGGCAGGAGACCCAGTACTTC. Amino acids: CASSFLPGQETQYF.

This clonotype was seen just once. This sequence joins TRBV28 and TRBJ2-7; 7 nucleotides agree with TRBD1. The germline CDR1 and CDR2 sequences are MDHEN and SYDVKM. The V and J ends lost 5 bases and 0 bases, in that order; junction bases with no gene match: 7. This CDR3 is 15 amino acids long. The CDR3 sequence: CASSGRGGPSYEQYF. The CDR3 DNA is TGTGCCAGCAGTGGGAGAGGGGGCCCCTCCTACGAGCAGTACTTC.

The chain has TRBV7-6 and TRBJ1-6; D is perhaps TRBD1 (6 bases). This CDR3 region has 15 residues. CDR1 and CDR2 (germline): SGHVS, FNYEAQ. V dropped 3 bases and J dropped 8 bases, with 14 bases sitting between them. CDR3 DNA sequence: TGTGCCAGCAGCTTTACAGGGACGGAAGATTCACCCCTCCACTTT. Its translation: CASSFTGTEDSPLHF.

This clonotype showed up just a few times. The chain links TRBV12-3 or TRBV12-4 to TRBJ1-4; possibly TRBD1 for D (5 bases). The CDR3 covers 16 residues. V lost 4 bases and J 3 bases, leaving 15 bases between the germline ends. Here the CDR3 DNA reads TGTGCCAGCAGTTCACTCAAGGACAAACCTAATGAAAAACTGTTTTTT. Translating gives CASSSLKDKPNEKLFF.

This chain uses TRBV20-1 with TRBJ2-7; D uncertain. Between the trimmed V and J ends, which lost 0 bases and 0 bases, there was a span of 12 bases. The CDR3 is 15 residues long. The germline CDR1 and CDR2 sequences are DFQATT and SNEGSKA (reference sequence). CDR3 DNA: TGCAGTGCTAGAGATGGGCACAGAAGCTCCTACGAGCAGTACTTC. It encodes CSARDGHRSSYEQYF.

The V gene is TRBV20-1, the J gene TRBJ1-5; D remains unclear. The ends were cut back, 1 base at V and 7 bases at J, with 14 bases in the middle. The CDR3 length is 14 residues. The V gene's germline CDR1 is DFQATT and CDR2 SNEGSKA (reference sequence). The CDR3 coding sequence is TGCAGTGCTAGAGTGGTCACCTCCGACCAGCCCCAGCATTTT. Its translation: CSARVVTSDQPQHF.

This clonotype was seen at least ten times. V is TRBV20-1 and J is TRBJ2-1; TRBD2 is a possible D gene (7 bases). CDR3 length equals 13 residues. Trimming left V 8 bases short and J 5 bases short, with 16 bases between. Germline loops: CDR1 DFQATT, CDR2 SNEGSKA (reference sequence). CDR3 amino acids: CSTLGGANNEQFF. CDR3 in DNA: TGCAGTACCTTGGGGGGGGCCAACAATGAGCAGTTCTTC.

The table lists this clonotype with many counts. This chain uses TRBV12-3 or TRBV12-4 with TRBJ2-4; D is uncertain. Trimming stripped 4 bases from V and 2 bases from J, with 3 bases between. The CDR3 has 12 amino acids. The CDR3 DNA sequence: TGTGCCAGCAGTTATCCCAAAAACATTCAGTACTTC. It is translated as CASSYPKNIQYF.

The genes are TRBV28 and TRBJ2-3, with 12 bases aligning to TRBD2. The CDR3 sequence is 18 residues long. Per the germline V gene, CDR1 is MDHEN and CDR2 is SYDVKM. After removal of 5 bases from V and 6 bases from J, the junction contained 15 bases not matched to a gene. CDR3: CASSGALPSGGAFDTQYF. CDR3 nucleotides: TGTGCCAGCAGTGGGGCACTACCTAGCGGGGGGGCATTTGATACGCAGTATTTT.

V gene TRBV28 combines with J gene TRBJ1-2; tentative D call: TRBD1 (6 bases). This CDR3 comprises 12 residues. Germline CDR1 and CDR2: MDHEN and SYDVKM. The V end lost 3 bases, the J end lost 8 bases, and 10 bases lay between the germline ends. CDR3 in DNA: TGTGCCAGCAGTTTTCTAGGGGGAGGCTACACCTTC. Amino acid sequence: CASSFLGGGYTF.